The 30 T cell receptor beta chains presented below share a single source sample, sequenced in a study of identical twins. A single record per CDR3 protein comes from TCRdb applying MiXCR to the 5' RACE reads. The sample includes 600,000 to 800,000 distinct CDR3 sequences, 21% of them seen just once. These data were also filed under a second study, of T cells expressing NK-cell markers.

Source material: PBMCs. The receptors shown here come from a woman under 30 in good health.

This clonotype occurred once. This sequence joins TRBV18 and TRBJ2-6; D not certain. The CDR3 is 19 residues long. Trimming took 3 bases from V and 0 from J, leaving 18 bases between them. CDR1 is KGHSH, CDR2 LQKENI, per germline. This CDR3 reads CASSPFLGTRSSGANVLTF. The CDR3 region has the DNA TGTGCCAGCTCACCGTTCCTGGGAACGCGAAGCTCTGGGGCCAACGTCCTGACTTTC.

V usage is TRBV7-6 and J usage is TRBJ2-7; 8 positions agree with TRBD1. Trimming cost V 5 bases and J 4 bases; bases outside gene matches: 7. The CDR3 loop spans 14 amino acids. Germline V CDR1 and CDR2: SGHVS, FNYEAQ. CDR3 loop: CASSTRQGTYEQYF. DNA for the CDR3: TGTGCCAGCAGCACCCGACAGGGGACTTACGAGCAGTACTTC.

V gene TRBV12-3 or TRBV12-4 combines with J gene TRBJ2-2; 7 bases line up with TRBD2. The J segment lost 4 bases and the V segment lost 5 bases, leaving 7 bases of the junction unmatched. The CDR3 is 15 amino acids. CDR3 loop: CASSPYGGSTGELFF. The CDR3, as DNA: TGTGCCAGCAGTCCCTACGGCGGGAGCACCGGGGAGCTGTTTTTT.

This clonotype appeared many times. The rearrangement joins TRBV6-1 to TRBJ2-2, with a possible D match to TRBD2 (6 bases). The CDR3 runs to 16 residues. Deletions cut 2 bases from V and 5 bases from J, with 15 bases between. From germline, CDR1 is MNHNS and CDR2 SASEGT. The CDR3 spells CASSELMGGGTGELFF. For the CDR3, the DNA is TGTGCCAGCAGTGAACTCATGGGAGGTGGGACCGGGGAGCTGTTTTTT.

This clonotype was observed a few times. The chain recombines TRBV12-3 or TRBV12-4 with TRBJ2-7; maybe TRBD1 (6 bases). The length of the CDR3 is 15 residues. V lost 3 bases to trimming and J lost 1 base, with 13 bases between them. CDR3 DNA sequence: TGTGCCAGCAGTTTTACAGGGCCTCGGTCCTACGAGCAGTACTTC. It codes for CASSFTGPRSYEQYF.

The chain joins TRBV12-3 or TRBV12-4 to TRBJ2-5; TRBD1 matches 9 bases. There are 17 residues in the CDR3. V lost 5 bases to trimming and J lost 0 bases; unmatched junction nucleotides: 10. The CDR3 reads CASSGPGTGSNQETQYF. The CDR3 DNA reads TGTGCCAGCAGTGGACCCGGGACAGGGTCCAACCAAGAGACCCAGTACTTC.

The genes are TRBV6-1 and TRBJ2-7; tentatively, D is TRBD2 (6 bases). The length of the CDR3 is 14 residues. V shed 7 bases and J shed 2 bases, with 15 bases lying between them. From germline, CDR1 is MNHNS and CDR2 SASEGT. Here the CDR3 DNA reads TGTGCCAGCACTCCCAGCGGGCATGCCTACGAGCAGTACTTC. This translates into CASTPSGHAYEQYF.

This chain joins TRBV29-1 and TRBJ2-5, with a tentative D call TRBD2 (5 bases). The CDR3 contains 13 residues. CDR1 and CDR2 (germline): SQVTM, ANQGSEA. The V end was cut by 0 bases, the J end by 5 bases, with 10 bases between. DNA of the CDR3: TGCAGCGTTGAAGATCGAGGGCCGGAGACCCAGTACTTC. This encodes CSVEDRGPETQYF.

This rearrangement joins TRBV7-9 to TRBJ2-1; D might be TRBD2 (6 bases). In germline, CDR1 is SEHNR, CDR2 FQNEAQ (reference sequence). V shed 2 bases and J shed 9 bases, with 17 bases lying between them. The CDR3 covers 15 residues. The CDR3 coding sequence is TGTGCCAGCAGCTTACGAGCGGGCCCCGACGGTGAGCAGTTCTTC. Translation gives CASSLRAGPDGEQFF.

The rearrangement links TRBV12-3 or TRBV12-4 to TRBJ1-6; 7 bases line up with TRBD1. The CDR3 runs to 15 residues. J lost 8 bases, V lost 6 bases, and 10 bases had no gene match. The CDR3 here is CASSPQGVTDSPLHF. The CDR3 DNA reads TGTGCCAGCAGCCCGCAGGGGGTTACGGATTCACCCCTCCACTTT.

This clonotype showed up many times. The rearrangement joins TRBV20-1 to TRBJ2-7; D call uncertain. Germline lookup yields CDR1 DFQATT and CDR2 SNEGSKA (reference sequence). Trimming shortened V by 0 bases and J by 5 bases, and 11 bases separated the two germline ends. The CDR3 sequence is 13 residues long. The DNA for the CDR3 is TGCAGTGCTAGAGATCTGCTGGATCACGAGCAGTACTTC. Amino acids: CSARDLLDHEQYF.

The gene calls are TRBV20-1 and TRBJ2-5; D gene ambiguous. CDR1 and CDR2 (germline): DFQATT, SNEGSKA (reference sequence). The V end was cut by 3 bases, the J end by 0 bases, with 11 bases between. The CDR3 length is 14 residues. The CDR3 loop reads CSASSLSDQETQYF. The CDR3 nucleotides read TGCAGTGCTAGCAGTTTAAGCGACCAAGAGACCCAGTACTTC.

The chain is built from TRBV29-1 and TRBJ1-3; TRBD1 matches at 7 bases. Germline V CDR1 and CDR2: SQVTM, ANQGSEA. Losses at the gene ends were 7 bases for V and 0 bases for J; bases not matched to a gene: 6. There are 14 residues in the CDR3. CDR3 DNA sequence: TGCAGCGCGACAGGGAGAAGCTCTGGAAACACCATATATTTT. This translates into CSATGRSSGNTIYF.

This clonotype was seen many times. The chain uses TRBV9 and TRBJ2-3; no clear D gene. V was shortened by 0 bases and J by 2 bases, with 10 bases between the two germline ends. Germline V lookup: CDR1 SGDLS, CDR2 YYNGEE. This CDR3 contains 15 residues. The CDR3 spells CASSVAPSLTDTQYF. The CDR3 DNA is TGTGCCAGCAGCGTAGCACCTTCTCTCACAGATACGCAGTATTTT.

This clonotype was detected only a few times. The gene calls are TRBV20-1 and TRBJ2-3; 7 nucleotides line up with TRBD2. Looked up from germline, CDR1 is DFQATT and CDR2 is SNEGSKA (reference sequence). The junction had 18 bases not matched to a gene; V was cut back by 1 base and J by 5 bases. The length of the CDR3 is 18 residues. CDR3 residues: CSARAFKGRGEKEDTQYF. The CDR3 DNA sequence: TGCAGTGCTAGAGCCTTTAAGGGACGGGGGGAGAAGGAAGATACGCAGTATTTT.

This clonotype was found many times. This chain joins TRBV20-1 and TRBJ2-5; 12 nucleotides match TRBD2. CDR3 size: 15 residues. Germline V gives CDR1 DFQATT, CDR2 SNEGSKA (reference sequence). V gave up 3 bases and J gave up 2 bases; unmatched junction bases: 4. CDR3: CSASPTSGGQETQYF. The CDR3 nucleotides read TGCAGTGCTAGCCCGACTAGCGGGGGACAAGAGACCCAGTACTTC.

The gene calls are TRBV27 and TRBJ2-1; 7 nucleotides match TRBD2. Germline loops: CDR1 MNHEY, CDR2 SMNVEV (reference sequence). Trimming cost V 3 bases and J 4 bases; bases outside gene matches: 9. The CDR3 extends over 16 amino acids. This CDR3 is CASSLGPSGAYNEQFF. The CDR3, as DNA: TGTGCCAGCAGTTTGGGCCCTAGCGGAGCTTACAATGAGCAGTTCTTC.

V is TRBV29-1 and J is TRBJ1-2; D is perhaps TRBD1 (6 bases). Trimming took 1 base from V and 3 from J, leaving 9 bases between them. There are 13 residues in the CDR3. Germline CDR1 and CDR2: SQVTM and ANQGSEA. The CDR3 here is CSVEGAGDYGYTF. The CDR3 nucleotides are TGCAGCGTTGAAGGGGCAGGGGACTATGGCTACACCTTC. The complete variable domain, with remaining parts taken from reference TRBV29-1 and TRBJ1-2, reads SAVISQKPSRDICQRGTSLTIQCQVDSQVTMMFWYRQQPGQSLTLIATANQGSEATYESGFVIDKFPISRPNLTFSTLTVSNMSPEDSSIYLCSVEGAGDYGYTFGSGTRLTVV.

This clonotype was seen a few times. The rearrangement links TRBV5-1 to TRBJ2-1; the match to TRBD1 covers 10 bases. Germline V lookup: CDR1 SGHRS, CDR2 YFSETQ. The CDR3 has 15 residues. The trim removed 7 bases at V and 5 bases at J, leaving 9 bases unmatched. CDR3 nucleotide sequence: TGCGCCAGCCAGTACCGGGACAGGGGCCACAATGAGCAGTTCTTC. It is translated as CASQYRDRGHNEQFF.

The rearrangement links TRBV10-1 to TRBJ2-2, with 11 bases lining up with TRBD2. CDR3 length: 16 residues. Germline V gene lookup returns CDR1 WNHNN and CDR2 SYGVQD (reference sequence). The V gene end was trimmed by 3 bases and the J gene end by 6 bases; junction bases not matched to a gene: 6. CDR3 sequence: CASSDTLAGGSGELFF. DNA for the CDR3: TGCGCCAGCAGTGATACCTTAGCGGGAGGGTCCGGGGAGCTGTTTTTT.

This clonotype appeared a few times. V is TRBV27 and J is TRBJ2-1; D possibly corresponds to TRBD2 (5 bases). V was pared by 2 bases and J by 4 bases, with 12 bases between. This CDR3 is 15 amino acids long. CDR1 is MNHEY, CDR2 SMNVEV, per germline (reference sequence). The CDR3: CASSLVGSDYNEQFF. CDR3 DNA sequence: TGTGCCAGCAGTTTAGTCGGTAGCGATTACAATGAGCAGTTCTTC.

The gene calls are TRBV27 and TRBJ2-7; possible D gene TRBD1, 5 bases. Trimming left V 9 bases short and J 5 bases short, with 20 bases between. Germline-derived CDR1 and CDR2 are MNHEY and SMNVEV (reference sequence). CDR3 length: 14 amino acids. The CDR3 sequence is CASFAFSDSHEQYF. The CDR3 bases are TGTGCCAGTTTTGCCTTTTCCGACAGCCACGAGCAGTACTTC.

V and J are TRBV29-1 and TRBJ2-1, with 7 bases matching TRBD2. Germline trimming cut 2 bases from V and 13 bases from J; bases unmatched to any gene: 8. The CDR3 has 12 residues. CDR1 is SQVTM, CDR2 ANQGSEA, per germline. Here the CDR3 reads CSVERGLAAQFF. CDR3 nucleotides: TGCAGCGTTGAAAGAGGGCTAGCGGCCCAGTTCTTC.

The chain recombines TRBV9 with TRBJ1-1; 9 nucleotides agree with TRBD1. Trimming removed 2 bases from V and 5 bases from J; junction bases left unmatched: 4. There are 14 residues in the CDR3. Germline loops: CDR1 SGDLS, CDR2 YYNGEE. For the CDR3, the DNA is TGTGCCAGCAGCGTTGGGACAGGGAGTACTGAAGCTTTCTTT. Protein: CASSVGTGSTEAFF.

There are many counts of this clonotype. CDR3 DNA: TGTGCCAGCAGTTACTCCGGCAAGACCGGGGGAGCTTTCTTT. Translation gives CASSYSGKTGGAFF. J is TRBJ1-1 and V is TRBV6-5; D may be TRBD1 (5 bases). The CDR3 extends over 14 amino acids. From germline, CDR1 is MNHEY and CDR2 SVGAGI. V lost 0 bases and J lost 10, with 15 bases in between.

The chain is built from TRBV12-2 and TRBJ2-7; no check of the table's D call, TRBD1, against the DNA was made. TRBV12-2 is a pseudogene segment. This CDR3 has 18 residues. Here the CDR3 DNA reads TGTGCAAGTCGTTCTCAAAAATCACAGGGTCAACCATTCTACGAGCAGTACTTC. It translates to CASRSQKSQGQPFYEQYF.

The rearrangement uses TRBV3-1 and TRBJ2-1; perhaps TRBD2 as D (6 bases). The CDR3 sequence is 16 residues long. V lost 2 bases, J lost 5 bases, and 16 bases lay in between. Germline values: CDR1 LGHDT, CDR2 YNNKEL (reference sequence). DNA for the CDR3: TGTGCCAGCAGCCAATCCTTGGCTAGCGCGGACAATGAGCAGTTCTTC. Translating gives CASSQSLASADNEQFF.

In its sample, this clonotype was seen many times. The V gene is TRBV29-1, the J gene TRBJ2-5; D gene unclear. Germline CDR1 is SQVTM and CDR2 is ANQGSEA. The CDR3 runs to 13 residues. The germline V and J ends were trimmed by 3 bases and 5 bases, with 13 bases remaining between them. The CDR3 coding sequence is TGCAGCGTTGAGGTATCACTTGGGGAGACCCAGTACTTC. Residues: CSVEVSLGETQYF. Drawing the rest from reference TRBV29-1 and TRBJ2-5, the complete variable domain is SAVISQKPSRDICQRGTSLTIQCQVDSQVTMMFWYRQQPGQSLTLIATANQGSEATYESGFVIDKFPISRPNLTFSTLTVSNMSPEDSSIYLCSVEVSLGETQYFGPGTRLLVL.

This clonotype was seen a few times. The V and J genes are TRBV18 and TRBJ2-7; a possible D gene is TRBD2 (5 bases). Trimming cost V 0 bases and J 7 bases, with 7 bases left between them. CDR3 size: 12 residues. Germline assignment: CDR1 KGHSH and CDR2 LQKENI. CDR3 DNA: TGTGCCAGCTCACCACCGTCGGGGGAGCAGTACTTC. This sequence encodes CASSPPSGEQYF.

The chain joins TRBV9 to TRBJ2-7; tentatively, D is TRBD1 or TRBD2 (5 bases each). Looked up from germline, CDR1 is SGDLS and CDR2 is YYNGEE. The CDR3 is 15 residues long. V lost 3 bases to trimming and J lost 2 bases, with 15 bases between them. The CDR3 nucleotides read TGTGCCAGCAGCGCCCAGGGACGAGGCCCCTACGAGCAGTACTTC. It is translated as CASSAQGRGPYEQYF.